This TCR beta chain was sequenced in a study of shared clonotypes between healthy human individuals (dated by TCRdb to the early 2020s). With regard to the full study: A couple of women and a few men aged 18 to 49 years were included in the cohort. For each donor, CD4 naive and CD4 memory were each run on three plates, CD8 naive on two plates, and CD8 memory on one plate. Blood TCR repertoires of a handful of healthy adults were deeply sequenced to estimate repertoire size and the extent of clonotype sharing between individuals. To increase sequencing depth and limit assay-specific biases, different laboratories used diverse techniques to prepare libraries and sequence TCR repertoires. Between about 0.94 and 10 billion PBMCs per donor were obtained by leukapheresis. Findings and caveats that apply to the study as a whole: The small number of donors limited the genetic and exposure-history diversity represented. Sharing across several donors was observed for about 4.8% of naive CD4, 3.5% of naive CD8, 2.3% of memory CD4, and around 0.4% of memory CD8 clonotypes. Pairwise subsampling indicated that sequencing depth was expected to affect the degree of clonotype sharing among donors. Incomplete sequencing was indicated by rarefaction of sorted-subset datasets, despite the large sequencing depth. Sampling was restricted to blood, and TCR repertoires in tissues likely differ from the TCR repertoires found in blood. Compared with non-shared clonotypes, the clonotypes found in all four sorted-subset donors had higher generation probabilities. Naive subsets generally had larger estimated clonotype richness than memory subsets.

Healthy HIV-negative adults with no recently reported acute infections or vaccinations were included as donors. Every donor was a Caucasian adult living in Nashville, Tennessee, USA. CD4+ T cells were enriched by magnetic negative selection; naive cells were then positively selected on CD45RA, and the negative fraction formed the memory subset. Blood was obtained by leukapheresis, after which PBMCs were separated by Ficoll-Histopaque density gradient centrifugation and cryopreserved in liquid nitrogen vapor phase. Purity and quantity of every magnetically sorted T cell population were checked by analytical flow cytometry. Each sorted fraction had its genomic DNA isolated and then quantified by UV absorbance on a Nanodrop 2000c. The CDR1 and CDR2 encoded by the germline V gene are MGHDK and SYGVNS. Counted from cysteine to phenylalanine, this CDR3 has 17 amino acids. Just the 51-base CDR3 DNA is kept, in frame starting at base 1. Deletion took 0 bases off V and 2 bases off J, with a span of 16 bases between the germline ends.

Using the deep immunoSEQ assay, TCR CDR3 regions were amplified from genomic DNA by multiplex PCR. Extracted genomic DNA from each cell subset was spread evenly across all wells of several immunoSEQ 96-well plates, with each plate serving as a replicate. For sorted subsets, 200 to 250 ng of genomic DNA, equivalent to some 30,000 T cell genomes, went into each replicate PCR. Purified libraries were measured with a Qubit 3.0 fluorometer, size-checked on a Bioanalyzer 2100, and measured again with the KAPA Library Quantification kit. Every immunoSEQ 96-well plate was sequenced on a dedicated single-read 150-cycle Illumina NextSeq 550 flow cell. As for the original processing: Because only junctional sequences without quality scores were contained in the immunoSEQ output, filtering matching that applied to full-length reads could not be performed. To assign V/J genes and CDR3, sequences were annotated against IMGT germline references using PyIR, a Python wrapper for IgBLAST v1.9. Reads were removed for weak V/J assignments (E-value above 1e-6), missing CDR3, stop codons, out-of-frame junctions, or ambiguous translated residues. A V3J clonotype was defined by an identical inferred V gene, J gene, and CDR3 amino acid sequence. Percentage overlap between repertoires was computed as shared unique clonotypes divided by the size of the smaller repertoire. Richness of each repertoire was evaluated using RTK rarefaction, the Chao1 estimator, and Recon v2.1 estimates of unobserved clonotypes. Generation probabilities for all TCRbeta clonotypes obtained by the gDNA method from several donors were computed using OLGA. TCRdb took over this immuneACCESS table, retaining in-frame rearrangements with V and J assigned. Such tables are incomplete; in checked studies, under half of the missing clones stem from an unresolved V gene, and the remainder is unexplained. Clone size and V and J calls were adopted from that table, with D and trimming inferred from the DNA. In all, the sample holds 1 million to 1.2 million clones, and 77% of those were seen once. The ten largest clones represent almost 0.9% of the sample.

This clone appeared a single time. The antigen it recognizes is unknown. No much larger clone is present one base from it, and per-base qualities are unavailable. The receptor chain draws on TRBV25-1 and TRBJ1-2; the D segment cannot be called with confidence. The sequenced sample was memory CD4+ T cells from PBMCs. What this sample's cell subset or site label stands for: CD45RA-negative fraction. This TCR derives from a young man in good health. Some clones in this sample may be carry-over from other donors' samples. CDR3 sequence: CASSEYKGTVANYGYTF. The nucleotides are TGTGCCAGCAGTGAATACAAGGGAACGGTCGCAAACTATGGCTACACCTTC.